The 17 T cell receptor beta chains in this list originate from one sample, sequenced in a study of blood T cell repertoires in COVID-19. The protocol was immunoSEQ multiplex PCR, while the TCRdb copy is restricted to in-frame clones and leaves out a portion. This table has 280,000 or so clones, about 85% appearing once. Sequencing was done on a sample of PBMCs or T cells enriched from blood (not recorded which). The receptors shown here come from a woman in her forties or fifties who had recovered from COVID-19.

The chain links TRBV9 to TRBJ1-4, with D possibly being TRBD1 (5 bases). There are 15 residues in the CDR3. V was shortened by 4 bases and J by 7 bases, with 17 bases between the two germline ends. Per germline, CDR1 SGDLS and CDR2 YYNGEE. CDR3 region: CASSFRPGWSEKLFF. In DNA form, the CDR3 reads TGTGCCAGCAGCTTCCGCCCAGGGTGGAGTGAAAAACTGTTTTTT.

This chain joins TRBV2 and TRBJ2-1, with D tentatively TRBD2 (6 bases). This CDR3 spans 13 amino acids. From germline, CDR1 is SNHLY and CDR2 FYNNEI. V was clipped by 4 bases and J by 10 bases, with 14 bases between them. The CDR3 protein is CASSVIYRGEQFF. DNA of the CDR3: TGTGCCAGCAGTGTAATTTATCGGGGGGAGCAGTTCTTC.

V gene TRBV28 combines with J gene TRBJ1-6; 7 nucleotides match TRBD1. V gave up 5 bases and J gave up 5 bases; unmatched junction bases: 3. This CDR3 has 14 amino acids. Per germline, CDR1 MDHEN and CDR2 SYDVKM. The CDR3 DNA sequence: TGTGCCAGCAGTACAGGGGTCGATAATTCACCCCTCCACTTT. Its protein product is CASSTGVDNSPLHF.

In this sample, this clone turned up a few times. The rearrangement links TRBV27 to TRBJ2-7; 10 nucleotides match TRBD1. J was trimmed by 0 bases and V by 6 bases; bases with no gene match: 11. Germline values: CDR1 MNHEY, CDR2 SMNVEV (reference sequence). CDR3 length: 17 residues. The CDR3, as DNA: TGTGCCAGCAGGACGAATACCAGGACAGGGGGCTCCTACGAGCAGTACTTC. This translates into CASRTNTRTGGSYEQYF.

The rearrangement links TRBV7-3 to TRBJ2-3; 10 bases line up with TRBD1. Germline V gene data show CDR1 as SGHTA and CDR2 as FQGTGA. The CDR3 spans 15 residues. The V segment lost 5 bases and the J segment 2 bases; nucleotides outside the gene matches: 4. CDR3 sequence: CASSPRQGATDTQYF. The CDR3 nucleotides read TGTGCCAGCAGCCCGAGACAGGGGGCCACAGATACGCAGTATTTT.

The chain combines TRBV7-9 with TRBJ2-3; a possible D gene is TRBD1 (7 bases). Germline values: CDR1 SEHNR, CDR2 FQNEAQ (reference sequence). Trimming removed 5 bases from V and 3 bases from J, with 12 bases in between. The CDR3 contains 14 residues. The CDR3 loop reads CASSRQGGTDTQYF. In DNA, the CDR3 is TGTGCCAGCAGCCGACAGGGAGGAACAGATACGCAGTATTTT.

J is TRBJ2-5 and V is TRBV7-2; D might be TRBD2 (6 bases). Germline CDR1 SGHTA, CDR2 FQGNSA. This CDR3 region has 14 residues. V dropped 2 bases and J dropped 2 bases, with 9 bases sitting between them. The CDR3 nucleotides are TGTGCCAGCAGCTTAAGGAGGGATCAAGAGACCCAGTACTTC. As protein: CASSLRRDQETQYF.

This clone turned up a few times. V gene TRBV27 combines with J gene TRBJ1-2, with TRBD1 matching 7 bases. The V and J ends lost 3 bases and 2 bases, in that order; junction bases with no gene match: 6. The CDR3 has 15 amino acids. Germline V gives CDR1 MNHEY, CDR2 SMNVEV (reference sequence). This chain's CDR3 is CASSLASQGNYGYTF. The CDR3 region has the DNA TGTGCCAGCAGTTTGGCCTCACAGGGGAACTATGGCTACACCTTC.

The sample holds one count of this clone. The chain links TRBV5-6 to TRBJ2-6, with D maybe TRBD1 (7 bases). Germline CDR1 and CDR2: SGHDT and YYEEEE. V was trimmed by 2 bases and J by 2 bases, leaving 11 bases between them. This CDR3 has 16 residues. CDR3 loop: CASSLTGEAGANVLTF. In DNA form, the CDR3 reads TGTGCCAGCAGCTTAACAGGGGAGGCTGGGGCCAACGTCCTGACTTTC.

The gene calls are TRBV24-1 and TRBJ2-1; unclear D gene. The CDR3 totals 13 residues. The germline V gene has CDR1 KGHDR and CDR2 SFDVKD. V lost 9 bases and J 10 bases, leaving 18 bases between the germline ends. The CDR3 DNA follows: TGTGCCACCGCCCCGACCCTAGGCAGCGAGCAGTTCTTC. Protein sequence: CATAPTLGSEQFF.

V gene TRBV6-1 combines with J gene TRBJ2-7; TRBD1 matches 11 bases. The CDR3 runs 15 residues. Trimming removed 3 bases from V and 4 bases from J; junction bases left unmatched: 5. CDR1 MNHNS and CDR2 SASEGT come from the germline V gene. The CDR3 protein is CASSDWDRGAYEQYF. CDR3 in DNA: TGTGCCAGCAGTGATTGGGACAGGGGGGCTTACGAGCAGTACTTC.

This sequence joins TRBV5-1 and TRBJ2-2; TRBD1 agrees at 8 bases. The trim removed 8 bases at V and 6 bases at J, leaving 9 bases unmatched. The CDR3 is 14 residues long. Germline lookup yields CDR1 SGHRS and CDR2 YFSETQ. CDR3 residues: CASRTGSWAGELFF. DNA for the CDR3: TGCGCCAGTCGGACAGGGAGTTGGGCCGGGGAGCTGTTTTTT.

Here the CDR3 DNA reads TGTGCCAGCAGTTTAAGTGCCCGGGGAGATACGCAGTATTTT. Amino acids: CASSLSARGDTQYF. This chain joins TRBV27 and TRBJ2-3; tentatively, D is TRBD2 (5 bases). Trimming took off 2 bases at V and 5 bases at J, with 11 bases between the two ends. CDR1 is MNHEY and CDR2 is SMNVEV in the germline V gene (reference sequence). This CDR3 has 14 residues.

The V call is TRBV6-5, the J call TRBJ1-1; D perhaps matches TRBD1 (6 bases). CDR1 is MNHEY and CDR2 is SVGAGI in the germline V gene. CDR3 length equals 14 residues. V gave up 8 bases and J gave up 1 base, with 14 bases separating them. The CDR3 nucleotides read TGTGCCAGCGCCACTGACAGGAAGAACACTGAAGCTTTCTTT. Translation gives CASATDRKNTEAFF.

This clone was counted ten times or more. The chain recombines TRBV6-5 with TRBJ1-2; 8 bases match TRBD1. Per the germline V gene, CDR1 is MNHEY and CDR2 is SVGAGI. This CDR3 is built from 13 residues. With V trimmed by 6 bases and J by 5 bases, 5 bases remained unmatched. The CDR3 loop is CASRPTGVYGYTF. For the CDR3, the DNA is TGTGCCAGCAGACCGACAGGGGTTTATGGCTACACCTTC.

This clone has more than one count but fewer than ten. The V gene is TRBV4-2, the J gene TRBJ2-7, with D hard to call. Looked up from germline, CDR1 is LGHNA and CDR2 is YNFKEQ. V shed 1 base and J shed 5 bases, with 6 bases lying between them. CDR3 size: 12 residues. The CDR3 loop reads CASSQVRHEQYF. CDR3 nucleotide sequence: TGTGCCAGCAGCCAAGTCAGGCACGAGCAGTACTTC.

V and J are TRBV5-1 and TRBJ2-3, with 8 bases that match TRBD1. Germline V gene data show CDR1 as SGHRS and CDR2 as YFSETQ. Trimming took 4 bases from V and 4 from J; bases not matched to a gene: 2. The length of the CDR3 is 13 residues. The CDR3: CASSRTGPDTQYF. The CDR3 DNA is TGCGCCAGCAGCCGGACAGGGCCAGATACGCAGTATTTT.